This TCR beta chain was recorded in a study of blood T cells in healthy people across ages. Overall study results and limits: Nothing was known about donor CMV status, and this possibly confounded expanded clonotype changes. Whereas aged donors had fewer naive CD4+ cells, long-lived donors had more of them and higher diversity. Across samples, TCR beta diversity tracked strongly with naive T cell percentage.

This clonotype occurred a few times. No antigen is known for it. With a J-beta primer mix and a sample-barcoded 5' primer, a second PCR ran roughly 6 to 11 cycles. TCRdb independently ran MiXCR on the 5' RACE reads; one entry per CDR3 protein. The sample has more than 750,000 distinct CDR3 sequences; roughly 29% are singletons. The CDR3 length is 12 residues. Germline V gene sequence: CDR1 SEHNR, CDR2 FQNEAQ (reference sequence). V was shortened by 8 bases and J by 7 bases, with 11 bases between the two germline ends. A further study also used this sample, focusing on T cells of mothers and their children. That paper notes: The donor cohort consisted of three healthy Caucasian mothers and their six children.

This TCR was sampled from a woman aged 40 to 50 in good health. The chain has TRBV7-9 and TRBJ1-4; D gene uncertain. Sequencing used blood. The CDR3 DNA follows: TGTGCCAGCTCCGGAGGGAGTGAAAAACTGTTTTTT. Its protein product is CASSGGSEKLFF. Using reference TRBV7-9 and TRBJ1-4 for the parts outside the CDR3, the full variable domain is DTGVSQNPRHKITKRGQNVTFRCDPISEHNRLYWYRQTLGQGPEFLTYFQNEAQLEKSRLLSDRFSAERPKGSFSTLEIQRTEQGDSAMYLCASSGGSEKLFFGSGTQLSVL.